This TCR beta chain was obtained from a study of CD8+ T cells in alopecia areata. Comment on this clone: The antigen remains unidentified.

The study's findings and limits: Normal skin contains resident alphabeta T cells, and these are also sequenced in scalp samples.

V was pared by 7 bases and J by 4 bases, with 20 bases between. This CDR3 comprises 16 residues. Germline CDR1 reads SNHLY; CDR2 reads FYNNEI. Isolated RNA was reverse transcribed into cDNA used as the sequencing template. Data came from immunoSEQ multiplex PCR; TCRdb stores just in-frame clones and leaves some out. The sample lists approximately 150,000 clones; 55% were seen once. J is TRBJ1-5 and V is TRBV2; D gene ambiguous. The TCR originated in a human donor in good health. The material sequenced was CD4+ T cells sorted from blood. The CDR3 DNA reads TGTGCCAGCACCCGCCGAGGCCCGACCACGAATCAGCCCCAGCATTTT. Its protein is CASTRRGPTTNQPQHF.